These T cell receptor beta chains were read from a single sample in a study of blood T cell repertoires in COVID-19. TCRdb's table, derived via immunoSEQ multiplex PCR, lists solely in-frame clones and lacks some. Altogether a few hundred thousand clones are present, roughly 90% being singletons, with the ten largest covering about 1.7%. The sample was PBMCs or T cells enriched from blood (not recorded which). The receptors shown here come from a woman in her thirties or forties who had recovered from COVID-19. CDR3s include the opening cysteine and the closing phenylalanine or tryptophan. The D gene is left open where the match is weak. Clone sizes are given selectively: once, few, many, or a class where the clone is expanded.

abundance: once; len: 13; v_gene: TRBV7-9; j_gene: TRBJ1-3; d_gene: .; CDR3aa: CASSLDIGNTIYF
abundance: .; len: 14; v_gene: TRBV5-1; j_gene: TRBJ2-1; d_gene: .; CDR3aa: CASSLEIAVNEQFF
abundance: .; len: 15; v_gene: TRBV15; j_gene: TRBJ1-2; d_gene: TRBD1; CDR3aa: CATSRGAGGDYGYTF
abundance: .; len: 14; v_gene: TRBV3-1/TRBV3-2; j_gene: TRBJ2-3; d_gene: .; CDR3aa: CASSPTGVSDTQYF
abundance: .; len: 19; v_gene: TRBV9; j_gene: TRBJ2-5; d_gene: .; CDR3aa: CASSGSWGVKGLQKETQYF
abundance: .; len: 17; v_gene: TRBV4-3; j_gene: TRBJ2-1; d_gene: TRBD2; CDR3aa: CASSQRSGREGKNEQFF
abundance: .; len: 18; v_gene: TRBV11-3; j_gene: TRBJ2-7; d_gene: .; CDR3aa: CASSILGLSGGSSYEQYF
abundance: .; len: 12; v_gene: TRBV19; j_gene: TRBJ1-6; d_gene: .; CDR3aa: CASRTAFSPLHF
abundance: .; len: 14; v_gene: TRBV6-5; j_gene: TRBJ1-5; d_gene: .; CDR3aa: CATPGTDSNQPQHF
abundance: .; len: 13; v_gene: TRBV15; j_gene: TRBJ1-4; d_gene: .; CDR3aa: CATSRAGGEKLFF
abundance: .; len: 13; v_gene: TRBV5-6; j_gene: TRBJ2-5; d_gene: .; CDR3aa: CASSIAGQETQYF